This TCR beta chain was profiled in a study of T cell repertoires in cytomegalovirus infection. From the reads, TCRdb called clonotypes with MiXCR, one entry per CDR3 protein. Counted here are 200,000 to 250,000 distinct CDR3 sequences, roughly 6.5% occurring once; the ten biggest clones make up 5.5% to 8%. Study-level points and caveats: Carriage of CMV together with the relevant HLA was identifiable through cumulative public TCR beta family frequency. The ex vivo response showed dominance by HLA-C-restricted CMV-specific TCR beta clonotypes.

A remark on this clonotype: Its antigen remains unidentified.

The V gene lost 1 base and the J gene lost 1 base, with 4 bases spanning the gap. This CDR3 comprises 12 residues. Germline CDR1 SQVTM, CDR2 ANQGSEA. The receptor was isolated from a human donor in good health (CMV status not recorded). Some clones in this sample may be carry-over from other donors' samples. J is TRBJ1-1 and V is TRBV29-1; the D is unclear. Material for sequencing was PBMCs. CDR3 DNA: TGCAGCGTTGAAGGGGGGAACACTGAAGCTTTCTTT. This codes for CSVEGGNTEAFF.